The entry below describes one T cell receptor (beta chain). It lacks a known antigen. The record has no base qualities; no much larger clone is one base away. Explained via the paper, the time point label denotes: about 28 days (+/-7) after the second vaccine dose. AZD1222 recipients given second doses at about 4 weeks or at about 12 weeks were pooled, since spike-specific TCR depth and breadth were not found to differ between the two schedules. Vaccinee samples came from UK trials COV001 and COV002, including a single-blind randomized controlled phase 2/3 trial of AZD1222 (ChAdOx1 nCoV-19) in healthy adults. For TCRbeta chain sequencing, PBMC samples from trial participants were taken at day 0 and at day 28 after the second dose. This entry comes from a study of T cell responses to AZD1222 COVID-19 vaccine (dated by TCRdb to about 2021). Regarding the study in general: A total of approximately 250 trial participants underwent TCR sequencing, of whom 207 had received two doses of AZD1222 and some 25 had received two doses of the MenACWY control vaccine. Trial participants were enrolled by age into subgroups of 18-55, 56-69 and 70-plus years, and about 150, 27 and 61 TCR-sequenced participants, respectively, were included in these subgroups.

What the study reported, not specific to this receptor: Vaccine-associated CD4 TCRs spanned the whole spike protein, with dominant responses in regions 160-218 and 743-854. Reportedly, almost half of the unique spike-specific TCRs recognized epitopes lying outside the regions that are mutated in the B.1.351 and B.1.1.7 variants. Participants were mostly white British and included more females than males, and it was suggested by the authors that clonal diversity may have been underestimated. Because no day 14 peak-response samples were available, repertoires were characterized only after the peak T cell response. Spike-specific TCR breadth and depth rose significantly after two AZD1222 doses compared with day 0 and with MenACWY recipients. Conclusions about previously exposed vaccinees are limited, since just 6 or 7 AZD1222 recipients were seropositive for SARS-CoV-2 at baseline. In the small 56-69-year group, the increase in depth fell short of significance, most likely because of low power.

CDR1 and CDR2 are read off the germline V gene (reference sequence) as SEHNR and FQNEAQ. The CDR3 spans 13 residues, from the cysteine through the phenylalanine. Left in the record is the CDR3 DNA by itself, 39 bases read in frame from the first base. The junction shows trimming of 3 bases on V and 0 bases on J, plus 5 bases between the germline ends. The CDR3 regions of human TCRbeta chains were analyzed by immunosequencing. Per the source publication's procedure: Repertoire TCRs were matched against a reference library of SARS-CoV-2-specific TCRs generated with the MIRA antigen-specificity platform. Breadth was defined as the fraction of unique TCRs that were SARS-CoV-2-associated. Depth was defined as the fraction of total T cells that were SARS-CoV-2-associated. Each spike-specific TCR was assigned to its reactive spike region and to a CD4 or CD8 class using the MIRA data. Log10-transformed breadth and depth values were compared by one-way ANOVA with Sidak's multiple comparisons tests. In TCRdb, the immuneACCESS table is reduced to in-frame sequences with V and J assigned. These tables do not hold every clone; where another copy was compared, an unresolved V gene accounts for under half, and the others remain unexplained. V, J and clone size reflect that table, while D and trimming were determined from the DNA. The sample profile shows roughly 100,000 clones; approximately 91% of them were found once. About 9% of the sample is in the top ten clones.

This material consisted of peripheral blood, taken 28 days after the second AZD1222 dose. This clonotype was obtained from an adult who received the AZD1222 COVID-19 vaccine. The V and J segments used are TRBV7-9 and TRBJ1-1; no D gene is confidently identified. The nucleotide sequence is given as TGTGCCAGCAGCTTTGGACTGAACACTGAAGCTTTCTTT. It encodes CASSFGLNTEAFF.